The present T cell receptor (beta chain) was sequenced within a study of Ad26.COV2.S vaccination and SARS-CoV-2 variants. The study's findings and limits: Spike-specific TCR breadth was greater in vaccine than placebo recipients. In TCR breadth and depth analyses, total T cell responses may have been underestimated.

Treatment reported: 19 received Ad26.COV2.S at low or high dose, single or two shots; about 5 received placebo; per-sample allocation not given. Sampling was performed 63 days after the first vaccine or placebo injection. Points on this clone: Its antigen is undetermined.

Repertoires were generated with immunoSEQ multiplex PCR, while TCRdb's copy carries only in-frame clones and drops some. The table records approximately 410,000 clones, about 90% of them present only once. CDR3 size: 17 residues. CDR1 and CDR2 (germline): GTSNPN, SVGIG (reference sequence). Trimming cost V 5 bases and J 6 bases; bases outside gene matches: 18. The specimen comprised peripheral blood, sampled in a trial of Ad26.COV2.S vaccine versus placebo. The chain uses TRBV30 and TRBJ2-3, with 9 bases lining up with TRBD2. This sequence was found in a person aged 18-60 years who received the Ad26.COV2.S COVID-19 vaccine or a placebo. For the CDR3, the DNA is TGTGCCTGGGAAATACGGCGGAGGCGGGGGGGCCCGGATACGCAGTATTTT. Amino acids: CAWEIRRRRGGPDTQYF.